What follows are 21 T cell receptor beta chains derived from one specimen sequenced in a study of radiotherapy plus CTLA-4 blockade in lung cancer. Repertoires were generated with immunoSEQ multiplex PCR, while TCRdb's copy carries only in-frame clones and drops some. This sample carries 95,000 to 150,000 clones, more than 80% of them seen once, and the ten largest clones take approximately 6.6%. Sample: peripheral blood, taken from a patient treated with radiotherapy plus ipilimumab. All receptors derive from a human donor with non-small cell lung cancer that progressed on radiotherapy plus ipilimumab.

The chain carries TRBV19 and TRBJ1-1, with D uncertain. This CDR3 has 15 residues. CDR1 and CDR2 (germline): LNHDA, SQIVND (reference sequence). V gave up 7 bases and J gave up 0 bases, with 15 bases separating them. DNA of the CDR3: TGTGCCAGTAAGAGCTCAGGCCCTATGAACACTGAAGCTTTCTTT. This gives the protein CASKSSGPMNTEAFF.

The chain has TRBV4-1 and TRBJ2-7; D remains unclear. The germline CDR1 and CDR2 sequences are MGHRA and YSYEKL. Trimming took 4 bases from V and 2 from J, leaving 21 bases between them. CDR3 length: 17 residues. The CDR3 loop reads CASSPSRHEAYPYEQYF. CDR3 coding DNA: TGCGCCAGCAGCCCCTCGCGTCATGAAGCATACCCCTACGAGCAGTACTTC.

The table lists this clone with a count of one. The chain's CDR3 is CASSFRQDTQYF. CDR3 sequence (DNA): TGTGCCAGCAGCTTCAGGCAGGATACGCAGTATTTT. V is TRBV7-6 and J is TRBJ2-3, with unresolved D. This CDR3 has 12 amino acids. Germline V gives CDR1 SGHVS, CDR2 FNYEAQ. Between the trimmed V and J ends, which lost 3 bases and 6 bases, there was a span of 7 bases. Full variable domain (remainder filled in from reference TRBV7-6 and TRBJ2-3): GAGVSQSPRYKVTKRGQDVALRCDPISGHVSLYWYRQALGQGPEFLTYFNYEAQQDKSGLPNDRFSAERPEGSISTLTIQRTEQRDSAMYRCASSFRQDTQYFGPGTRLTVL.

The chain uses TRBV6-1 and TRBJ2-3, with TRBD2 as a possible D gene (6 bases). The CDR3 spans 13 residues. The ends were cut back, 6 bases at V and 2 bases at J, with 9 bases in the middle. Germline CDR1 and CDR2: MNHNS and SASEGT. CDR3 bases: TGTGCCAGCAGCCTAGCGTTCACAGATACGCAGTATTTT. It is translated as CASSLAFTDTQYF.

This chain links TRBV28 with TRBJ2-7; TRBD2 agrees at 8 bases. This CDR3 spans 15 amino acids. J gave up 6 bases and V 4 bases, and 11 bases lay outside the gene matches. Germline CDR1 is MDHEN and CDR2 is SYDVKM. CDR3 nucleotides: TGTGCCAGCAGTTCGACGGGCGGGAGGTCCCTCGAGCAGTACTTC. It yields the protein CASSSTGGRSLEQYF.

CDR3 nucleotides: TGTGCCAGCAGTGAAGCTGGGTCGGGGCCGGGCTATGGCTACACCTTC. Its translation: CASSEAGSGPGYGYTF. The chain carries TRBV6-1 and TRBJ1-2; TRBD1 might be the D (5 bases). The CDR3 has 16 amino acids. Deletions cut 0 bases from V and 4 bases from J, with 15 bases between. Germline CDR1 is MNHNS and CDR2 is SASEGT.

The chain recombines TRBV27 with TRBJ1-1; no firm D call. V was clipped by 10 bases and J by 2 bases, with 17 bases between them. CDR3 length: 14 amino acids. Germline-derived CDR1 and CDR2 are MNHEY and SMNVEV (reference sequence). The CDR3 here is CATDGRRSNTEAFF. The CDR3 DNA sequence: TGTGCCACCGACGGACGGCGGTCTAACACTGAAGCTTTCTTT.

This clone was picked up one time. This CDR3 reads CASSSLSPGHNNEQFF. The CDR3 DNA is TGTGCCAGCAGTTCCTTATCTCCGGGACACAACAATGAGCAGTTCTTC. The rearrangement links TRBV6-5 to TRBJ2-1, with D perhaps TRBD1 (6 bases). V shed 4 bases and J shed 5 bases, with 18 bases lying between them. Germline CDR1 and CDR2: MNHEY and SVGAGI. The CDR3 consists of 16 residues.

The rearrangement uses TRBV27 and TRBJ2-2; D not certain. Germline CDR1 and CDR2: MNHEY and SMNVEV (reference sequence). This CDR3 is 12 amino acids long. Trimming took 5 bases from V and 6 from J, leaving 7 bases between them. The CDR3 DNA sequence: TGTGCCAGCAGTCCCTCCCCCGGGGAGCTGTTTTTT. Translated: CASSPSPGELFF.

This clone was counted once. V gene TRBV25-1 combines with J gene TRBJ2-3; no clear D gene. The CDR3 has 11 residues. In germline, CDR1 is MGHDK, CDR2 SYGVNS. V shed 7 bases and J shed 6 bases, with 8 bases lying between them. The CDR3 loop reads CASKGSDTQYF. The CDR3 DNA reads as TGTGCCAGCAAGGGTAGCGATACGCAGTATTTT.

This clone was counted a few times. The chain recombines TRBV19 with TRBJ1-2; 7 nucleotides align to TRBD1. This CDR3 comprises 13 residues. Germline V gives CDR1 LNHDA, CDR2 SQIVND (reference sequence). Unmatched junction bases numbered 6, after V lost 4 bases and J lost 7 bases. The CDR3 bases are TGTGCCAGTAGTAGCAGGACAGGTTTTGGCTACACCTTC. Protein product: CASSSRTGFGYTF.

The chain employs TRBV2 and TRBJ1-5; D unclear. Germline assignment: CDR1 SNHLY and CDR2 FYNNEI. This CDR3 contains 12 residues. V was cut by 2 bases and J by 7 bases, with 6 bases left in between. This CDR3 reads CASSERAQPQHF. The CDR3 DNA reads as TGTGCCAGCAGTGAAAGGGCCCAGCCCCAGCATTTT.

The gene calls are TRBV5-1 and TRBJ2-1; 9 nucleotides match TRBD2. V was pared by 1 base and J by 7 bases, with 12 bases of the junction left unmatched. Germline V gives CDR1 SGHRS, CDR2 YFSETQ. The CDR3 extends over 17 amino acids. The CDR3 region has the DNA TGCGCCAGCAGCTTGATGATGGCGTCTAGCGGGGATAATGAGCAGTTCTTC. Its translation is CASSLMMASSGDNEQFF.

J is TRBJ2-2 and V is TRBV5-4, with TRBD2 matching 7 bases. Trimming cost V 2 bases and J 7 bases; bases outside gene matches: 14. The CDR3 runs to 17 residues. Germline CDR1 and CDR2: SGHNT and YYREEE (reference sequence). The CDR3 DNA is TGTGCCAGCAGCTTAGACCGGCCGGGGGGTTTTCTCGGGGAGCTGTTTTTT. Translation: CASSLDRPGGFLGELFF.

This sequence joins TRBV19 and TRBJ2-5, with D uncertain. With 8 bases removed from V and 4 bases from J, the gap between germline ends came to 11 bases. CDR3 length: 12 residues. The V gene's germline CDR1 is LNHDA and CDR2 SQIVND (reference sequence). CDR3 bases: TGTGCCAGTCGGAGTAGTGGAGAGACCCAGTACTTC. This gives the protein CASRSSGETQYF.

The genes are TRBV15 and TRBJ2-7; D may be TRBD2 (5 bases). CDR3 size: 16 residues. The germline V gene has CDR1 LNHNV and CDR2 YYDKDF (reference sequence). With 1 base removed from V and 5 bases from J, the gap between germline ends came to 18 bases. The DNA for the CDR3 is TGTGCCACCAGCAGAGGCCCGGGGTCGGCGGTCGACGAGCAGTACTTC. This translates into CATSRGPGSAVDEQYF.

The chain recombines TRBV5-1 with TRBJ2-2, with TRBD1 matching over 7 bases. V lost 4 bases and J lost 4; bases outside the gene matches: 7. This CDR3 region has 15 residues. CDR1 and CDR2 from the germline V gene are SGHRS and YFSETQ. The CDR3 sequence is CASSQGQITTGELFF. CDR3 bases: TGCGCCAGCAGCCAGGGACAGATTACCACCGGGGAGCTGTTTTTT.

CDR3 nucleotide sequence: TGTGCCAGCAGCTTCTCTAGCGGGAGGGGTAATGAGCAGTTCTTC. Translating it yields CASSFSSGRGNEQFF. The J gene is TRBJ2-1, the V gene TRBV5-4; 12 nucleotides match TRBD2. This CDR3 is built from 15 residues. V lost 2 bases, J lost 7 bases, and 4 bases stayed unmatched. In germline, CDR1 is SGHNT, CDR2 YYREEE (reference sequence).

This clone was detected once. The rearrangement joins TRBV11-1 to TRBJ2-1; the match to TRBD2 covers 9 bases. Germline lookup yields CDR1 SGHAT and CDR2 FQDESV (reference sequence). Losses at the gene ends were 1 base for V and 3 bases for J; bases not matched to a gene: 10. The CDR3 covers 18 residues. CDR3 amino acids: CASSLVLAGGPGYNEQFF. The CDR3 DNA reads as TGTGCCAGCAGCTTAGTGTTGGCGGGAGGGCCAGGCTACAATGAGCAGTTCTTC.

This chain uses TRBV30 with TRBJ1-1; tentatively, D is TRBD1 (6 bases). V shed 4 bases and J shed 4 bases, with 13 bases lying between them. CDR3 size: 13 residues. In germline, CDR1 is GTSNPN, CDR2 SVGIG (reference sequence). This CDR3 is CAWNDEGGTEAFF. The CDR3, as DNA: TGTGCCTGGAATGATGAAGGGGGCACTGAAGCTTTCTTT. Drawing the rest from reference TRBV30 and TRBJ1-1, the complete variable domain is SQTIHQWPATLVQPVGSPLSLECTVEGTSNPNLYWYRQAAGRGLQLLFYSVGIGQISSEVPQNLSASRPQDRQFILSSKKLLLSDSGFYLCAWNDEGGTEAFFGQGTRLTVV.

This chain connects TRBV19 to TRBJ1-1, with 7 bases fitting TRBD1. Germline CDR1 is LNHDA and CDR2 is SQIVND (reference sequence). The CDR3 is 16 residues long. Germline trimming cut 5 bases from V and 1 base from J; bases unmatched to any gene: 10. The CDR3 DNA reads TGTGCCAGTAGTCCTACCCCCGGGACAGAGAACACTGAAGCTTTCTTT. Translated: CASSPTPGTENTEAFF.